This entry is about one TCR beta chain. Which antigen it targets is not known. Nothing much larger sits one base from this clone, and base qualities are not available. CDR1 and CDR2 were assigned from the germline V gene as SNHLY and FYNNEI. The CDR3, from cysteine to phenylalanine, totals 14 residues. The retained sequence is limited to the CDR3, 42 bases, with the frame set at the first base. V is clipped by 4 bases and J by 2 bases, and the sequence between their germline boundaries is 11 bases long. The data were obtained in a study of blood T cell repertoires in COVID-19 (TCRdb year 2020). For context, the study as a whole: The collaborator samples originated in the United States, Italy and Spain and spanned the acute and convalescent phases of COVID-19. The material from the prospective study consisted of cDNA or gDNA derived from T cells, B-cell-depleted T cells, or PBMCs. Deeply sampled blood TCRbeta repertoires from subjects exposed to, actively infected with, or recovered from COVID-19 were included in the dataset. The repertoires were released in a freely available public database intended as a resource for research on the immune response to SARS-CoV-2. Samples were obtained from the ongoing ImmuneRACE study (first 160 participants) and from about 1,300 subjects provided by 6 global collaborators. Sample metadata almost always included a de-identified subject ID, COVID-19 status, age in years and sex. Where HLA class I and class II types were available, the types were taken from metadata supplied by the sample provider, not from assay-based typing. Here is what the overall study found, with its caveats: How much clinical and demographic metadata was included differed by source and by participant, and the metadata was provided uncurated.

TCRbeta CDR3 regions were amplified from genomic DNA using the immunoSEQ Assay, a bias-controlled multiplex PCR. Processing in the source paper ran as follows. Within the assay, amplification of reference gene primers was used to estimate how many nucleated cells each sample contained. To quantify the absolute abundance of each unique TCRbeta CDR3 rearrangement, sequence reads were collapsed and filtered. For each sample, productive Simpson clonality was calculated by taking the square root of Simpson's diversity index across productive rearrangements. TCRdb holds this immuneACCESS table with in-frame rearrangements only. Some clones are missing; in checked studies, unresolved V genes explain under half, and the rest has no known cause. The DNA was the basis for D and trimming; V, J and clone size are from that table. The sample table lists about 98,000 clones, 70% to 85% of them with a count of one. Of the sample, 11% is held by the ten largest clones.

Whole blood was collected in K2EDTA tubes by collaborating institutions according to the institutions' own protocols. For TCRbeta analysis, collaborators shipped samples in one of three forms: frozen whole blood, isolated PBMCs, or DNA extracted from either of those sample types. The chain is assembled from TRBV2 and TRBJ2-5, with TRBD2 tentatively as D gene (5 bases match). What was sequenced was peripheral blood. The origin of this receptor is a man between 70 and 80 years old with active or convalescent COVID-19. The CDR3 protein is CASSVGGPQETQYF. The sequenced DNA is TGTGCCAGCAGTGTTGGCGGGCCACAAGAGACCCAGTACTTC.